This TCR beta chain was observed in a study of cytomegalovirus exposure and HLA in healthy donors. Study-level information: Findings of an earlier analysis included roughly 110 million unique TCR beta sequences from 180 million or so T cells.

Details on this clone: What it binds is not known.

A multiplex PCR was run with 60 Vbeta primers and 13 Jbeta primers. The data were produced by immunoSEQ multiplex PCR, yet TCRdb's version contains in-frame clones alone and is incomplete. There are about 98,000 clones in the sample; about 85% occur only once, and roughly 3.5% lies in the top ten. Study-wide findings and caveats: A later analysis appeared to link common viral pathogens to several of the most significant clusters. Accurate predictions that matched the HLA-A and HLA-B alleles of most subjects were reportedly made from TCR beta sequences.

The source is a female donor in good health and CMV-seropositive. The material sequenced was PBMCs.

The CDR3 DNA sequence: TGTGCCAGCAGTGAATGGGGGCCCGGCAATCAGCCCCAGCATTTT. Amino acids: CASSEWGPGNQPQHF. V gene TRBV6-1 combines with J gene TRBJ1-5, with D perhaps TRBD1 (6 bases). V was trimmed by 2 bases and J by 2 bases, leaving 10 bases between them. Per germline, CDR1 MNHNS and CDR2 SASEGT. This CDR3 region has 15 residues.